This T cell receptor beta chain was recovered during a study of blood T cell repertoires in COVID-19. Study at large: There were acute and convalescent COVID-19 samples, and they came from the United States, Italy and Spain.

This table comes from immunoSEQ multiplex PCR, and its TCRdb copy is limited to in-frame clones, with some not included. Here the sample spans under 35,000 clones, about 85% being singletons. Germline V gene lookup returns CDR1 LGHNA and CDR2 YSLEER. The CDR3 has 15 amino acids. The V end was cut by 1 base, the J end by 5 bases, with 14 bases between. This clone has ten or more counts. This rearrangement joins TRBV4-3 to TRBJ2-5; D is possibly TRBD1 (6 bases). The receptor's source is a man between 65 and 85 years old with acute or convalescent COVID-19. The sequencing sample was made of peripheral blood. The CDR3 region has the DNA TGCGCCAGCAGCCAAGTTGAGGGGGAGCGGGAGACCCAGTACTTC. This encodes CASSQVEGERETQYF.